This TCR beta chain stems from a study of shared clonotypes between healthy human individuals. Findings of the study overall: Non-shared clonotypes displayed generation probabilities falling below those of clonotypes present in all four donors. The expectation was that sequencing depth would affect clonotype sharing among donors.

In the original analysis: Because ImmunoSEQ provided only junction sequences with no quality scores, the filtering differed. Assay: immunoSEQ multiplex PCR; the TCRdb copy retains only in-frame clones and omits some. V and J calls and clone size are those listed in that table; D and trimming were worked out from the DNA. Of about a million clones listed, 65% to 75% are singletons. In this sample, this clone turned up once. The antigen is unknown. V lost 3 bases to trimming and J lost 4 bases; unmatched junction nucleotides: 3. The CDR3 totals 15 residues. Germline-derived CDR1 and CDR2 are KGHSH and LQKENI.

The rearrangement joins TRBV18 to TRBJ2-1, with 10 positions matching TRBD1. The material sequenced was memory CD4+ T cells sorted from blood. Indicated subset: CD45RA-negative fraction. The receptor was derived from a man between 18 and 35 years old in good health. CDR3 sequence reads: CASSPDRGGYNEQFF. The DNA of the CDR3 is TGTGCCAGCTCACCGGACAGGGGGGGTTACAATGAGCAGTTCTTC.